A selection of T cell receptor beta chains follows, all from one sample in a study of T cell repertoires in cytomegalovirus infection. From the reads, TCRdb called clonotypes with MiXCR, one entry per CDR3 protein. The data show 310,000 or so distinct CDR3 sequences, 20% to 25% seen once. No antigen has been assigned to these receptors. Sequences were derived from cultured PBMCs, sampled from culture after CMV antigen stimulation. Source of these receptors: a human donor in good health (CMV status not recorded). Some clones in this sample may be carry-over from other donors' samples. Both conserved end residues are part of each CDR3. D genes are given only for firm matches. The size of a clone is reported for some rows only, either as once, few or many, or as a class for expanded clones.

d_gene: .; v_gene: TRBV27; j_gene: TRBJ2-2; len: 15; abundance: few; CDR3nt: TGTGCCAGCAGTTTGTCCAGCGGGTACGCCGGGGAGCTGTTTTTT; CDR3aa: CASSLSSGYAGELFF
d_gene: .; v_gene: TRBV7-7; j_gene: TRBJ2-3; len: 14; abundance: .; CDR3nt: TGTGCCAGCAGCACATCAGGGGACACAGATACGCAGTATTTT; CDR3aa: CASSTSGDTDTQYF
d_gene: TRBD1; v_gene: TRBV12-3/TRBV12-4; j_gene: TRBJ1-1; len: 14; abundance: many; CDR3nt: TGTGCCAGCAACTTACAGGGGTGGGACACTGAAGCTTTCTTT; CDR3aa: CASNLQGWDTEAFF
d_gene: .; v_gene: TRBV7-9; j_gene: TRBJ2-5; len: 12; abundance: few; CDR3nt: TGTGCCAGCAGCATGCTTTATGAGACCCAGTACTTC; CDR3aa: CASSMLYETQYF
d_gene: .; v_gene: TRBV6-5; j_gene: TRBJ2-4; len: 14; abundance: few; CDR3nt: TGTGCCAGCAGTCATACAGGGCTCGGCGACATTCAGTACTTC; CDR3aa: CASSHTGLGDIQYF
d_gene: .; v_gene: TRBV29-1; j_gene: TRBJ2-5; len: 12; abundance: .; CDR3nt: TGCAGCGTTGACCTTGGGGGGGAGACCCAGTACTTC; CDR3aa: CSVDLGGETQYF
d_gene: .; v_gene: TRBV19; j_gene: TRBJ2-3; len: 17; abundance: few; CDR3nt: TGTGCCAGTAGTCCCGAACTACTAGCCTCGGGCACAGATACGCAGTATTTT; CDR3aa: CASSPELLASGTDTQYF
d_gene: .; v_gene: TRBV2; j_gene: TRBJ1-4; len: 14; abundance: .; CDR3nt: TGTGCCAGCAGTGAGTTCCGGACAGATGAAAAACTGTTTTTT; CDR3aa: CASSEFRTDEKLFF
d_gene: .; v_gene: TRBV5-1; j_gene: TRBJ2-1; len: 17; abundance: few; CDR3nt: TGCGCCAGCAGCTTGGCGGGAACTCAGAGCTCCTACAATGAGCAGTTCTTC; CDR3aa: CASSLAGTQSSYNEQFF
d_gene: .; v_gene: TRBV5-5; j_gene: TRBJ1-5; len: 14; abundance: few; CDR3nt: TGTGCCAGCAGCTTGAGTAGGGTAACCCAGCCCCAGCATTTT; CDR3aa: CASSLSRVTQPQHF
d_gene: .; v_gene: TRBV18; j_gene: TRBJ2-5; len: 15; abundance: .; CDR3nt: TGTGCCAGCTCACCACAAACCAGAAACCAAGAGACCCAGTACTTC; CDR3aa: CASSPQTRNQETQYF
d_gene: .; v_gene: TRBV6-1; j_gene: TRBJ1-3; len: 17; abundance: many; CDR3nt: TGTGCCAGCAGAGAAAGGCGTGTCGGGGGAAGTGGAAACACCATATATTTT; CDR3aa: CASRERRVGGSGNTIYF
d_gene: .; v_gene: TRBV7-2; j_gene: TRBJ2-7; len: 12; abundance: many; CDR3nt: TGTGCCAGCAGCTTCGGGAGCTACGAGCAGTACTTC; CDR3aa: CASSFGSYEQYF
d_gene: .; v_gene: TRBV28; j_gene: TRBJ1-2; len: 17; abundance: .; CDR3nt: TGTGCCAGCACCTCCGCGGTAGACGGCCGCCTGGGCTATGGCTACACCTTC; CDR3aa: CASTSAVDGRLGYGYTF
d_gene: TRBD2; v_gene: TRBV29-1; j_gene: TRBJ2-2; len: 15; abundance: .; CDR3nt: TGCAGCGTTAGGGGACTAGCGGGAGGATCCGGGGAGCTGTTTTTT; CDR3aa: CSVRGLAGGSGELFF
d_gene: TRBD1; v_gene: TRBV19; j_gene: TRBJ2-2; len: 16; abundance: few; CDR3nt: TGTGCCAGTAGTCCCACAGGGGGATCGGCCACCGGGGAGCTGTTTTTT; CDR3aa: CASSPTGGSATGELFF
d_gene: .; v_gene: TRBV7-2; j_gene: TRBJ1-4; len: 13; abundance: many; CDR3nt: TGTGCCAGCAGCAGAGGGGGAAATGAAAAACTGTTTTTT; CDR3aa: CASSRGGNEKLFF
d_gene: TRBD2; v_gene: TRBV5-1; j_gene: TRBJ2-3; len: 15; abundance: many; CDR3nt: TGCGCCAGCCATACAGGGACTAGCGGCACAGATACGCAGTATTTT; CDR3aa: CASHTGTSGTDTQYF
d_gene: TRBD2; v_gene: TRBV6-2/TRBV6-3; j_gene: TRBJ2-2; len: 14; abundance: .; CDR3nt: TGTGCCAGCACCAGACTAGCGGGTACCGGGGAGCTGTTTTTT; CDR3aa: CASTRLAGTGELFF
d_gene: TRBD2; v_gene: TRBV7-2; j_gene: TRBJ2-2; len: 18; abundance: many; CDR3nt: TGTGCCAGCAGCTCCGGACTAGCGCACCCTCTAAACACCGGGGAGCTGTTTTTT; CDR3aa: CASSSGLAHPLNTGELFF
d_gene: .; v_gene: TRBV19; j_gene: TRBJ2-7; len: 14; abundance: few; CDR3nt: TGTGCCAGTAGTATGGGCTCCTCCACCTACGAGCAGTACTTC; CDR3aa: CASSMGSSTYEQYF
d_gene: .; v_gene: TRBV5-6; j_gene: TRBJ2-3; len: 15; abundance: few; CDR3nt: TGTGCCAGCAGCTTGGGGGACTGGAACACAGATACGCAGTATTTT; CDR3aa: CASSLGDWNTDTQYF
d_gene: TRBD2; v_gene: TRBV29-1; j_gene: TRBJ2-1; len: 14; abundance: once; CDR3nt: TGCAGCGTTGACGGGACTAGCGGGAGCAGTGAGCAGTTCTTC; CDR3aa: CSVDGTSGSSEQFF
d_gene: .; v_gene: TRBV4-1; j_gene: TRBJ1-4; len: 17; abundance: .; CDR3nt: TGCGCCAGCAGCCAAGTTTTTGCAGGGGCCGAAAGTGTAAAACTGTTTTTT; CDR3aa: CASSQVFAGAESVKLFF
d_gene: TRBD1; v_gene: TRBV4-1; j_gene: TRBJ1-1; len: 18; abundance: .; CDR3nt: TGCGCCAGCAGCCAAAGGATACCCCGACAGGGGTCGAACACTGAAGCTTTCTTT; CDR3aa: CASSQRIPRQGSNTEAFF
d_gene: .; v_gene: TRBV6-5; j_gene: TRBJ1-1; len: 15; abundance: many; CDR3nt: TGTGCCAGCAGTTACTCGATCCAGGGAGACACTGAAGCTTTCTTT; CDR3aa: CASSYSIQGDTEAFF
d_gene: .; v_gene: TRBV30; j_gene: TRBJ1-2; len: 12; abundance: once; CDR3nt: TGTGCCTGGAGTGATTTAGGATATGGCTACACCTTC; CDR3aa: CAWSDLGYGYTF
d_gene: TRBD2; v_gene: TRBV2; j_gene: TRBJ2-3; len: 17; abundance: .; CDR3nt: TGTGCCAGCAGTGGACTAGCGGGAGGGATAGGAACAGATACGCAGTATTTT; CDR3aa: CASSGLAGGIGTDTQYF
d_gene: TRBD1; v_gene: TRBV29-1; j_gene: TRBJ2-1; len: 13; abundance: .; CDR3nt: TGCAGCGTTGGACAGGGGGGCTACAATGAGCAGTTCTTC; CDR3aa: CSVGQGGYNEQFF
d_gene: TRBD1; v_gene: TRBV7-2; j_gene: TRBJ1-1; len: 14; abundance: .; CDR3nt: TGTGCCAGCAGCTGGGACAGGGGGCGGTCTGAAGCTTTCTTT; CDR3aa: CASSWDRGRSEAFF
d_gene: .; v_gene: TRBV3-1; j_gene: TRBJ2-3; len: 14; abundance: once; CDR3nt: TGTGCCAGCACTCGGGGACCCTTGACAGATACGCAGTATTTT; CDR3aa: CASTRGPLTDTQYF
d_gene: .; v_gene: TRBV4-1; j_gene: TRBJ1-6; len: 16; abundance: .; CDR3nt: TGCGCCAGCAGCCAAGATCCAGGCGTCTATAATTCACCCCTCCACTTT; CDR3aa: CASSQDPGVYNSPLHF
d_gene: TRBD1; v_gene: TRBV7-2; j_gene: TRBJ2-1; len: 16; abundance: many; CDR3nt: TGTGCCAGCAGCTTGCCGGGACAGGGGTTCGTAGGTGAGCAGTTCTTC; CDR3aa: CASSLPGQGFVGEQFF
d_gene: .; v_gene: TRBV12-3/TRBV12-4; j_gene: TRBJ2-5; len: 14; abundance: many; CDR3nt: TGTGCCAGCAGCAAACAGGGAAACCAAGAGACCCAGTACTTC; CDR3aa: CASSKQGNQETQYF
d_gene: .; v_gene: TRBV7-2; j_gene: TRBJ2-7; len: 13; abundance: few; CDR3nt: TGTGCCAGCAGAGGGTTCGACCCCTACGAGCAGTACTTC; CDR3aa: CASRGFDPYEQYF
d_gene: .; v_gene: TRBV28; j_gene: TRBJ2-5; len: 15; abundance: .; CDR3nt: TGTGCCAGCAGTTCGGGGACTCACGCACGAGAGACCCAGTACTTC; CDR3aa: CASSSGTHARETQYF
d_gene: .; v_gene: TRBV15; j_gene: TRBJ2-1; len: 15; abundance: few; CDR3nt: TGTGCCACCTCGGTCACTATGACCCTCTACAATGAGCAGTTCTTC; CDR3aa: CATSVTMTLYNEQFF
d_gene: TRBD1; v_gene: TRBV28; j_gene: TRBJ1-2; len: 17; abundance: many; CDR3nt: TGTGCCAGCAGGAAATTCCGGGACAGTCCTACTAACTATGGCTACACCTTC; CDR3aa: CASRKFRDSPTNYGYTF
d_gene: .; v_gene: TRBV7-2; j_gene: TRBJ2-7; len: 15; abundance: many; CDR3nt: TGTGCCAGCAGAGAACGGACGGCTAGCTCCTACGAGCAGTACTTC; CDR3aa: CASRERTASSYEQYF
d_gene: .; v_gene: TRBV19; j_gene: TRBJ1-4; len: 16; abundance: few; CDR3nt: TGTGCCAGTAGCTTGGCCGGGGATAGGGGAAATGAAAAACTGTTTTTT; CDR3aa: CASSLAGDRGNEKLFF
d_gene: TRBD1; v_gene: TRBV20-1; j_gene: TRBJ2-3; len: 15; abundance: .; CDR3nt: TGCAGTGCTAGTGTTGGACAGGGGAGCACAGATACGCAGTATTTT; CDR3aa: CSASVGQGSTDTQYF
d_gene: TRBD2; v_gene: TRBV18; j_gene: TRBJ2-7; len: 14; abundance: few; CDR3nt: TGTGCCAGCTCACCACGGCTAGCGGGGTACGAGCAGTACTTC; CDR3aa: CASSPRLAGYEQYF
d_gene: TRBD2; v_gene: TRBV9; j_gene: TRBJ2-1; len: 15; abundance: few; CDR3nt: TGTGCCAGCAGCACAGCAGCGGGAGGATACAATGAGCAGTTCTTC; CDR3aa: CASSTAAGGYNEQFF
d_gene: .; v_gene: TRBV28; j_gene: TRBJ1-4; len: 17; abundance: many; CDR3nt: TGTGCCAGCAGTTTTCCGCCCTGGGAGGGGAGACCTGAAAAACTGTTTTTT; CDR3aa: CASSFPPWEGRPEKLFF
d_gene: TRBD2; v_gene: TRBV7-8; j_gene: TRBJ2-7; len: 14; abundance: many; CDR3nt: TGTGCCAGCAAAGGACTAGCGGGGAAGTACGAGCAGTACTTC; CDR3aa: CASKGLAGKYEQYF